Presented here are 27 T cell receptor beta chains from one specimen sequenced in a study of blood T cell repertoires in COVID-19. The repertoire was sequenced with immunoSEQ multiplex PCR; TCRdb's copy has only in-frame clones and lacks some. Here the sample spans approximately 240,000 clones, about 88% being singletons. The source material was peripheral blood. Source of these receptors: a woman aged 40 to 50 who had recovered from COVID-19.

The CDR3, as DNA: TGTGCCAGTAGTATAGGTAATAGCAATCAGCCCCAGCATTTT. Its protein is CASSIGNSNQPQHF. The chain is built from TRBV19 and TRBJ1-5; D gene uncertain. CDR1 and CDR2 from the germline V gene are LNHDA and SQIVND (reference sequence). The CDR3 is 14 amino acids. Trimming shortened V by 1 base and J by 0 bases, and 4 bases separated the two germline ends.

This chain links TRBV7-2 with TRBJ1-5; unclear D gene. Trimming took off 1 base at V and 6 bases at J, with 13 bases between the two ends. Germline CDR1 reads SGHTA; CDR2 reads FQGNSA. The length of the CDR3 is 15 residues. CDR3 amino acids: CASSLVGEIRQPQHF. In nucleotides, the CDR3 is TGTGCCAGCAGCTTAGTTGGGGAGATACGTCAGCCCCAGCATTTT.

The CDR3 DNA is TGCGCCAGCAGCAGTGGGCGTGCCGGGGGGGCGGCAGATACGCAGTATTTT. Amino acids: CASSSGRAGGAADTQYF. V is TRBV5-1 and J is TRBJ2-3, with TRBD2 identical over 8 bases. CDR1 and CDR2 from the germline V gene are SGHRS and YFSETQ. The CDR3 is 17 amino acids. The ends lost 4 bases at V and 4 bases at J; junction bases unmatched: 14.

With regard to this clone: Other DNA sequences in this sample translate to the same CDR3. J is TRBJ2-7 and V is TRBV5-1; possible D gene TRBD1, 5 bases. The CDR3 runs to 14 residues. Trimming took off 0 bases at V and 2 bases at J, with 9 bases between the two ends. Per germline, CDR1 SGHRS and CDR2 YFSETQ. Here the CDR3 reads CASSLVSGTYEQYF. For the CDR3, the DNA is TGCGCCAGCAGCTTGGTTTCAGGGACCTACGAGCAGTACTTC.

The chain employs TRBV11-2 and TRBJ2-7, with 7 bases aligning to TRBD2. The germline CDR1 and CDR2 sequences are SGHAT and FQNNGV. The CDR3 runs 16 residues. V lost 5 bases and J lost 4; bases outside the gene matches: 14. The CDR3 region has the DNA TGTGCCAGCAGCCCTATTCAGTGGGGCGGGAGATACGAGCAGTACTTC. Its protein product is CASSPIQWGGRYEQYF.

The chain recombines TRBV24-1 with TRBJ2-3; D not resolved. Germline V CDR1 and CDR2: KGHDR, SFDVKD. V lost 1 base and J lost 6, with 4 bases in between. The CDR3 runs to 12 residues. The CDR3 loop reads CATSDFRDTQYF. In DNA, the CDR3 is TGTGCCACCAGTGATTTCCGGGATACGCAGTATTTT.

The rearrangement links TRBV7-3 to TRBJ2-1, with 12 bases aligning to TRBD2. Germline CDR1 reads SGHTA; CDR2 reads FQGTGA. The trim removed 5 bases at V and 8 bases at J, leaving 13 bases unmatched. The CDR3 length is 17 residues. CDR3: CASSPRLAGVDSDEQFF. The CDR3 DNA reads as TGTGCCAGCAGCCCCCGACTAGCGGGAGTTGACAGCGATGAGCAGTTCTTC.

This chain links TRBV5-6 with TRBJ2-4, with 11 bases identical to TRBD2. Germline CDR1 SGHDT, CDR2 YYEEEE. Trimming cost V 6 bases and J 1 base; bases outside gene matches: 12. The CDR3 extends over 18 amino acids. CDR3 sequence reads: CASTSRGSGREAKNIQYF. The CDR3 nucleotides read TGTGCCAGCACCTCAAGGGGTAGCGGGAGGGAGGCCAAAAACATTCAGTACTTC.

Here the CDR3 reads CASSPQKGREGGEQYF. CDR3 DNA: TGTGCCAGCTCACCGCAGAAGGGGCGGGAGGGCGGCGAGCAGTACTTC. The chain has TRBV18 and TRBJ2-7, with 9 bases aligning to TRBD2. The V gene's germline CDR1 is KGHSH and CDR2 LQKENI. This CDR3 has 16 amino acids. Germline trimming cut 3 bases from V and 6 bases from J; bases unmatched to any gene: 12.

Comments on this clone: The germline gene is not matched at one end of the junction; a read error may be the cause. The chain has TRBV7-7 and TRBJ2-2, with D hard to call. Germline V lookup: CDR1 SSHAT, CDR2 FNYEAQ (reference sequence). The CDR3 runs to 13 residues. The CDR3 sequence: CASSLSSSGELFF. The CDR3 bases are TGTGCTAGCAGCTTATCCTCTTCCGGGGAGCTGTTTTTT.

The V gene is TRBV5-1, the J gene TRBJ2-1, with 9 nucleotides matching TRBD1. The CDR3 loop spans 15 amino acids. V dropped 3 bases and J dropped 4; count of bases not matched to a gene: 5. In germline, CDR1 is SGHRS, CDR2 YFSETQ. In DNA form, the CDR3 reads TGCGCCAGCAGCTCTACAGGGGGCAATTACAATGAGCAGTTCTTC. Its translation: CASSSTGGNYNEQFF.

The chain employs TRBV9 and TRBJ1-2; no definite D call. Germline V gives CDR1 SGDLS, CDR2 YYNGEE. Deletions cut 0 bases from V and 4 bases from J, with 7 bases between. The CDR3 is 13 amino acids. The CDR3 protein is CASSVASGYGYTF. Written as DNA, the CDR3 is TGTGCCAGCAGCGTAGCGTCAGGCTATGGCTACACCTTC.

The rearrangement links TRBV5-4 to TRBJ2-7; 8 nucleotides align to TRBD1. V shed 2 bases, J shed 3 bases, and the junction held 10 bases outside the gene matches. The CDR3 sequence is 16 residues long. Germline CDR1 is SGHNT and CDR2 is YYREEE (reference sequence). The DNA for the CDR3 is TGTGCCAGCAGCTTATACGGCGGACAGGGTATCTACGAGCAGTACTTC. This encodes CASSLYGGQGIYEQYF.

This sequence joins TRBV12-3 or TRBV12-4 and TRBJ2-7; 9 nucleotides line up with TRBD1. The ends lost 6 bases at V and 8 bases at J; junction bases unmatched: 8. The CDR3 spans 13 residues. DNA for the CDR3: TGTGCCAGCAGCAAGGGACAGGGATTGAAGCAGTACTTC. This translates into CASSKGQGLKQYF.

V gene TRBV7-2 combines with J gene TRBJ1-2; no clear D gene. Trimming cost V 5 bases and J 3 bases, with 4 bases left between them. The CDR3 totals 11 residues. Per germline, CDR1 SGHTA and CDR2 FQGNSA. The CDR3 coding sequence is TGTGCCAGCAGCCGCGACTATGGCTACACCTTC. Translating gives CASSRDYGYTF.

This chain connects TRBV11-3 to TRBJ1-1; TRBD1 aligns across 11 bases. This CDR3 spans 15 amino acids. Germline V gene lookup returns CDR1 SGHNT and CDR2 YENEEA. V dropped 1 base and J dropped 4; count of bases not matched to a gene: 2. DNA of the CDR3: TGTGCCAGCAGCTTAGGCGGGACAGGGGGCACTGAAGCTTTCTTT. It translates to CASSLGGTGGTEAFF.

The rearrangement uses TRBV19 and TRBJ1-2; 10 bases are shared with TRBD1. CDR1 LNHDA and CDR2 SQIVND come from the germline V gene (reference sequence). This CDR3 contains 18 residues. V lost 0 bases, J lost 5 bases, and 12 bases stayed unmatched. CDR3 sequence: CASSIDHETGGSFYGYTF. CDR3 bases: TGTGCCAGTAGTATAGATCATGAGACAGGGGGCTCATTTTATGGCTACACCTTC.

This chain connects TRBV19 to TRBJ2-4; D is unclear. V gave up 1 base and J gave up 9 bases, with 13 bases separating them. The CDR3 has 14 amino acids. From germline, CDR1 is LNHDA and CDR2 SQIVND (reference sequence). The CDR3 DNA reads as TGTGCCAGTAGTATAGTCCGGATGTCGGGCATTCAGTACTTC. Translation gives CASSIVRMSGIQYF. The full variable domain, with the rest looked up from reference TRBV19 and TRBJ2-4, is DGGITQSPKYLFRKEGQNVTLSCEQNLNHDAMYWYRQDPGQGLRLIYYSQIVNDFQKGDIAEGYSVSREKKESFPLTVTSAQKNPTAFYLCASSIVRMSGIQYFGAGTRLSVL.

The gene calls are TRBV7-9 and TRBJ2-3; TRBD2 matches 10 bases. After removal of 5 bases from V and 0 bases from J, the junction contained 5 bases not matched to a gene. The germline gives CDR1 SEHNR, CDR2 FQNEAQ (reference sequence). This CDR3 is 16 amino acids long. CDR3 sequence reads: CASSRSGGASTDTQYF. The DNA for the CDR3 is TGTGCCAGCAGCAGAAGCGGGGGGGCGAGCACAGATACGCAGTATTTT.

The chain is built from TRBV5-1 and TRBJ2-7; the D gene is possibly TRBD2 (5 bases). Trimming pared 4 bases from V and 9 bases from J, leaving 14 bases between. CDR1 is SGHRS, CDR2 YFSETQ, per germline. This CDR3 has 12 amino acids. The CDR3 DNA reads TGCGCCAGCAGCGCTCCTTTGAGCGGGCAGTACTTC. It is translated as CASSAPLSGQYF.

The CDR3 region has the DNA TGTGCCAGCAGTTTCAGGGGGAAAGGGTACCAAGAGACCCAGTACTTC. Encoded protein: CASSFRGKGYQETQYF. The chain carries TRBV28 and TRBJ2-5; 7 nucleotides line up with TRBD1. CDR1 is MDHEN, CDR2 SYDVKM, per germline. V was pared by 3 bases and J by 0 bases, with 7 bases of the junction left unmatched. This CDR3 contains 16 residues.

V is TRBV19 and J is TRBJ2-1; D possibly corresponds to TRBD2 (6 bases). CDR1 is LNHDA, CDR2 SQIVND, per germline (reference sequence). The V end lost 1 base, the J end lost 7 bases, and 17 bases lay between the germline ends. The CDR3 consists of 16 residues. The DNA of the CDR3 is TGTGCCAGTAGTATAGTGGGCGGGGCCCTGGGTAATGAGCAGTTCTTC. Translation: CASSIVGGALGNEQFF.

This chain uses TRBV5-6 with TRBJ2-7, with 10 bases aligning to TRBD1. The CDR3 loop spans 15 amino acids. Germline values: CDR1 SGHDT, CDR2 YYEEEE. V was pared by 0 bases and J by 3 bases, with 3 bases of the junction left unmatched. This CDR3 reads CASSLAGTGVYEQYF. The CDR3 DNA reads TGTGCCAGCAGCTTGGCCGGGACAGGGGTCTACGAGCAGTACTTC.

The CDR3 DNA follows: TGTGCCTGGAGCGGACAGGGGGCGCGAGGCTACACCTTC. Residues: CAWSGQGARGYTF. V and J are TRBV30 and TRBJ1-2; 11 bases match TRBD1. CDR1 GTSNPN and CDR2 SVGIG come from the germline V gene (reference sequence). V lost 3 bases and J lost 8; bases outside the gene matches: 5. CDR3 length equals 13 residues.

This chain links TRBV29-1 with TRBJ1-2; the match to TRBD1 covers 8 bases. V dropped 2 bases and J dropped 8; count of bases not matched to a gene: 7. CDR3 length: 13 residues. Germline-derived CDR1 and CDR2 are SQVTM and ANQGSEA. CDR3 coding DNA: TGCAGCGTTGAACCAGGGGGCGCGGGCGGCTACACCTTC. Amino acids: CSVEPGGAGGYTF.

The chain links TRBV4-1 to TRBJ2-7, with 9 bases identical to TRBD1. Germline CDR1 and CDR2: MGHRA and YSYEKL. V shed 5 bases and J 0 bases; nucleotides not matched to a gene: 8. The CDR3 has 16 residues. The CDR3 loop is CASSFSGTGSSYEQYF. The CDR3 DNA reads TGCGCCAGCAGCTTTTCCGGGACAGGGAGCTCCTACGAGCAGTACTTC.

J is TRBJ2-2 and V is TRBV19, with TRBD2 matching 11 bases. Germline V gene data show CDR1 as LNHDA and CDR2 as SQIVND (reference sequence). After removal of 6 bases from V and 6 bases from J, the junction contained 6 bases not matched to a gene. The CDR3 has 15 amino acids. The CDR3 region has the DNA TGTGCCAGTAGGGTGACTAGCGGGGTAGCCGGGGAGCTGTTTTTT. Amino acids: CASRVTSGVAGELFF.